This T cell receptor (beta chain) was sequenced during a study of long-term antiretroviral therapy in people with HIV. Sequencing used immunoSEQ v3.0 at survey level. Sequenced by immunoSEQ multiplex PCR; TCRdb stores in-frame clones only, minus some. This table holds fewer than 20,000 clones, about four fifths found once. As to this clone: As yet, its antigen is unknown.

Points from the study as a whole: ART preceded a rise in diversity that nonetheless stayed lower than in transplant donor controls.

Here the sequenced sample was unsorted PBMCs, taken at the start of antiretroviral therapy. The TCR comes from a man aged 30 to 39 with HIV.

As DNA, the CDR3 is TGTGCCAGCAGCTTTACCGGGCTCTATGGCTACACCTTC. Its translation is CASSFTGLYGYTF. The chain combines TRBV7-9 with TRBJ1-2, with D uncertain. The CDR3 totals 13 residues. Germline CDR1 is SEHNR and CDR2 is FQNEAQ (reference sequence). V dropped 3 bases and J dropped 4 bases, with 9 bases sitting between them.